The following is a T cell receptor beta chain sequence with its context. The sample originates from a study of T cells in Graves' hyperthyroidism and ophthalmopathy. Germline V lookup: CDR1 LNHDA, CDR2 SQIVND (reference sequence). Between the trimmed V and J ends, which lost 7 bases and 3 bases, there was a span of 21 bases. The CDR3 has 16 residues. The TCR beta CDR3 regions underwent amplification using RNA transcripts as the source. During a first-round RT-PCR of the TCR CDR3, the HTBI primer set was used. From the multiplex PCR reads, TCRdb called clonotypes with MiXCR, one entry per CDR3 protein. The sample lists roughly 200,000 distinct CDR3 sequences; approximately 16% were seen once. The study excluded patients with uncontrolled infection, other autoimmune disease, pregnancy or lactation.

The V and J genes are TRBV19 and TRBJ1-2; D gene unclear. Sequences were obtained from blood. The TCR was taken from a man aged 40-49 years with Graves' hyperthyroidism. The CDR3 nucleotides read TGTGCCAGTAATAGAGTCACCGGGTCCCTCCACTATGGCTACACCTTC. This gives the protein CASNRVTGSLHYGYTF.